A selection of T cell receptor beta chains follows, all from one sample in a study of shared clonotypes between healthy human individuals. Assay: immunoSEQ multiplex PCR; the TCRdb copy retains only in-frame clones and omits some. The sample includes roughly 680,000 clones, roughly 72% of them seen just once. Sequenced: memory CD4+ T cells sorted from blood. Receptors were obtained from a woman aged 25 to 39 in good health. CDR3s include the opening cysteine and the closing phenylalanine or tryptophan. D genes are given only for firm matches.

>TRBD2|TRBJ2-7|TRBV6-5
CASSPGTSGDQYF
TGTGCCAGCAGTCCCGGGACTAGCGGGGACCAGTACTTC
>.|TRBJ2-7|TRBV6-5
CASSSRGLEFYEQYF
TGTGCCAGCAGTTCCAGGGGACTGGAATTCTACGAGCAGTACTTC
>TRBD1|TRBJ2-7|TRBV6-5
CASSYTGTGVREQYF
TGTGCCAGCAGTTACACCGGGACAGGGGTTCGCGAGCAGTACTTC
>.|TRBJ1-2|TRBV6-1
CASSYGREVYGYTF
TGTGCCAGCAGTTATGGCAGGGAAGTCTATGGCTACACCTTC
>.|TRBJ2-3|TRBV29-1
CSVEAAGTSTDTQYF
TGCAGCGTTGAAGCTGCGGGTACTAGCACAGATACGCAGTATTTT
>TRBD2|TRBJ2-3|TRBV29-1
CSVEEGGGTDTQYF
TGCAGCGTTGAAGAGGGCGGGGGGACAGATACGCAGTATTTT
>TRBD1|TRBJ1-3|TRBV7-7
CASWDSSSGNTIYF
TGTGCCAGCTGGGACAGTAGCTCTGGAAACACCATATATTTT
>TRBD2|TRBJ2-2|TRBV18
CASSPLGLRLAVAGELFF
TGTGCCAGCTCACCTCTCGGTTTACGACTAGCGGTTGCCGGGGAGCTGTTTTTT
>.|TRBJ2-6|TRBV6-4
CASKSSGANVLTF
TGTGCCAGCAAGAGCTCTGGGGCCAACGTCCTGACTTTC
>TRBD2|TRBJ2-7|TRBV4-1
CASSPPPSSGRNYEQYF
TGCGCCAGCAGCCCCCCGCCCTCTAGCGGGAGGAATTACGAGCAGTACTTC